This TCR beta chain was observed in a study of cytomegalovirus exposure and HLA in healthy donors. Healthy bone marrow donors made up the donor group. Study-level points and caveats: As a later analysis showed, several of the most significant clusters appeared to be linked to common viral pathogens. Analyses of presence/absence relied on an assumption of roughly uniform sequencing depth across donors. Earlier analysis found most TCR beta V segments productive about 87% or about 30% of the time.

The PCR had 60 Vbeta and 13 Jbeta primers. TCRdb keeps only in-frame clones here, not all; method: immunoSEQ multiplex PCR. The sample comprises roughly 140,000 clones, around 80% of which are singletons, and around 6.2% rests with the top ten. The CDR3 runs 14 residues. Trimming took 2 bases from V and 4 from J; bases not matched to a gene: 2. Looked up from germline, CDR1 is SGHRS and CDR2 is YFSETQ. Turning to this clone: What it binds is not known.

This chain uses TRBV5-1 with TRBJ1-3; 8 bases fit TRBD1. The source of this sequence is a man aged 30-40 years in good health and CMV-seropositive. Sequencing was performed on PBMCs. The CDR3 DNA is TGCGCCAGCAGCTTAACAGGGGGAGGAAACACCATATATTTT. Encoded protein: CASSLTGGGNTIYF.